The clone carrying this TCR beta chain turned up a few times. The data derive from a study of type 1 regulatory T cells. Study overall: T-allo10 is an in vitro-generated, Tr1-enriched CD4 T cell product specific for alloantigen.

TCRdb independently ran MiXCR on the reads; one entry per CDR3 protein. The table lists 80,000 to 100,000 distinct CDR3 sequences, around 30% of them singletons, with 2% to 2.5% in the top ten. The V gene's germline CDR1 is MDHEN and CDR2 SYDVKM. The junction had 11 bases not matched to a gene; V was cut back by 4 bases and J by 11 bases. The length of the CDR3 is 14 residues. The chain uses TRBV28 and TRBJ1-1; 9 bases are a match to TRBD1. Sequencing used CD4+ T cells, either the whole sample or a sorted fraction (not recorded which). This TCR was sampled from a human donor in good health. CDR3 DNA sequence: TGTGCCAGCAGTTCGGACAGGGGCCCAATTAGGGCTTTCTTT. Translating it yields CASSSDRGPIRAFF.